Listed here is a single T cell receptor (beta chain). The data belong to a study of blood T cell repertoires in COVID-19. The overall study: Samples taken during acute and convalescent COVID-19 were collected in the United States, Italy and Spain. The analysed material was cDNA or gDNA that came from T cells, B-cell-depleted T cells, or PBMCs.

The CDR3 is made up of 14 amino acids. The trim removed 9 bases at V and 8 bases at J, leaving 10 bases unmatched. In germline, CDR1 is MNHEY, CDR2 SVGAGI. Only in-frame clones appear in the TCRdb table, and some are missing; sequencing was by immunoSEQ multiplex PCR. The sample contains approximately 63,000 clones, about 90% of which appear only once. This clonotype originated in a man older than 75 in a cohort sampled during active COVID-19. V is TRBV6-5 and J is TRBJ2-2, with TRBD2 identical over 9 bases. Sequencing input: peripheral blood. Here the CDR3 reads CASSLREGLGELFF. The CDR3 region has the DNA TGTGCCAGTTCCTTGCGGGAGGGCCTAGGGGAGCTGTTTTTT.